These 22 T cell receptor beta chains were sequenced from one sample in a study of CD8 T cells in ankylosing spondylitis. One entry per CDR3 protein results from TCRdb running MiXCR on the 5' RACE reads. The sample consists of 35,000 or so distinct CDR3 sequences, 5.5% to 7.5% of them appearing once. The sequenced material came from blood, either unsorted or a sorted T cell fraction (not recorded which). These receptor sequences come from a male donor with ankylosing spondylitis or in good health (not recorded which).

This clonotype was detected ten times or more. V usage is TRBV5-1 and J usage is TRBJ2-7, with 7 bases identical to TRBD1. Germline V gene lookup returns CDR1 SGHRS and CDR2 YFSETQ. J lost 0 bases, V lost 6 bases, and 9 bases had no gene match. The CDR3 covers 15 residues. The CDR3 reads CASNIGDRPSYEQYF. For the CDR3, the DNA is TGCGCCAGCAACATTGGGGACAGACCCTCCTACGAGCAGTACTTC.

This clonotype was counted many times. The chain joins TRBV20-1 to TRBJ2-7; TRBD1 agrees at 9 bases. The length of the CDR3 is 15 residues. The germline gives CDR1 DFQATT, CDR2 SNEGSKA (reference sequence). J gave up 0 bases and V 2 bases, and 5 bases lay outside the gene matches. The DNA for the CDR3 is TGCAGTGCTAGATTCCGGGACAGGGCCTCCTACGAGCAGTACTTC. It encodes CSARFRDRASYEQYF.

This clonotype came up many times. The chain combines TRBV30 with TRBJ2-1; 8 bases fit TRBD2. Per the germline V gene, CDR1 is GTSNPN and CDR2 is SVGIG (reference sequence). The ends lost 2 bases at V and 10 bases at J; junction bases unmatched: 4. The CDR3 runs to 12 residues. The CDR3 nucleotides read TGTGCCTGGAGTCTTAGCGGGATCGAGCAGTTCTTC. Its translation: CAWSLSGIEQFF.

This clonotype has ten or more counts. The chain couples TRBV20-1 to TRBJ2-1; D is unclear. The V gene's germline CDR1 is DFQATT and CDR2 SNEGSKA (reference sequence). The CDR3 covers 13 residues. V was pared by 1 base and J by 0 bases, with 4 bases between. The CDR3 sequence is CSARVYSYNEQFF. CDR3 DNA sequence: TGCAGTGCTAGAGTATACTCCTACAATGAGCAGTTCTTC.

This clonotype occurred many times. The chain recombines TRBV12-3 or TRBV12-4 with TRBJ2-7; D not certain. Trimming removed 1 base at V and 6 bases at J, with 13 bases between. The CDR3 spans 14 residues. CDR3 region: CASSLGSRVAEQYF. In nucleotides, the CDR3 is TGTGCCAGCAGTTTAGGAAGTAGGGTCGCCGAGCAGTACTTC.

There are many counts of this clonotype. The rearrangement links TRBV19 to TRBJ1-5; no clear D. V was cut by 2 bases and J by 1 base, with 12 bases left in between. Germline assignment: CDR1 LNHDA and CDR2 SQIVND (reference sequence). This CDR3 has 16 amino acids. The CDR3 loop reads CASSISSRESNQPQHF. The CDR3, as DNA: TGTGCCAGTAGTATATCGAGTAGGGAAAGCAATCAGCCCCAGCATTTT.

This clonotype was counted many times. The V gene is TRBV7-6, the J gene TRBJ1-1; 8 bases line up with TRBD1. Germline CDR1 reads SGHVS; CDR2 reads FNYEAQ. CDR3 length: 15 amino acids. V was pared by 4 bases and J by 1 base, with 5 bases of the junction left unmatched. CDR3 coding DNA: TGTGCCAGCAGCTCTAGACAGGGGAGGAACACTGAAGCTTTCTTT. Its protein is CASSSRQGRNTEAFF.

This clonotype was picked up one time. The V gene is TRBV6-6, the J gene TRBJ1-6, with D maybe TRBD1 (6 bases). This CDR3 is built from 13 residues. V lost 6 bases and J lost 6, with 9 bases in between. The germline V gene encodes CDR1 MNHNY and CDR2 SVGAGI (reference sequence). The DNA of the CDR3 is TGTGCCAGCAGCGGACAGTTTAATTCACCCCTCCACTTT. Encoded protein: CASSGQFNSPLHF.

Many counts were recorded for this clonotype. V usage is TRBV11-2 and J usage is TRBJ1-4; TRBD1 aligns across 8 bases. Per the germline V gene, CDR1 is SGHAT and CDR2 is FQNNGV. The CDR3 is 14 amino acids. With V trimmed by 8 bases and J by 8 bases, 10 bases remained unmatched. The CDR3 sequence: CASAPGQVSEKLFF. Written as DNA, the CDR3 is TGTGCCAGCGCTCCGGGACAGGTTTCCGAAAAACTGTTTTTT. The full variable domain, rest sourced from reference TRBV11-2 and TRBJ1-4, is EAGVAQSPRYKIIEKRQSVAFWCNPISGHATLYWYQQILGQGPKLLIQFQNNGVVDDSQLPKDRFSAERLKGVDSTLKIQPAKLEDSAVYLCASAPGQVSEKLFFGSGTQLSVL.

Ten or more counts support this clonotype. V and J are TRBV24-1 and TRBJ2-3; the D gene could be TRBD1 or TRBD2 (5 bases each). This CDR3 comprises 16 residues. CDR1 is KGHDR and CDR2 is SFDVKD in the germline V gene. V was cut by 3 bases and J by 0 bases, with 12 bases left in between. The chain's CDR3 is CATSDGAGISTDTQYF. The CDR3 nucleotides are TGTGCCACCAGTGATGGGGCCGGGATTAGCACAGATACGCAGTATTTT.

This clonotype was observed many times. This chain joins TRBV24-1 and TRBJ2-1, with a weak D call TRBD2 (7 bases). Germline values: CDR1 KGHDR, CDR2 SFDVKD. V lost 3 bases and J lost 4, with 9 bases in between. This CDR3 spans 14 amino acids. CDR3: CATSDSGTYNEQFF. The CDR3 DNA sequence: TGTGCCACCAGTGATAGCGGGACATACAATGAGCAGTTCTTC.

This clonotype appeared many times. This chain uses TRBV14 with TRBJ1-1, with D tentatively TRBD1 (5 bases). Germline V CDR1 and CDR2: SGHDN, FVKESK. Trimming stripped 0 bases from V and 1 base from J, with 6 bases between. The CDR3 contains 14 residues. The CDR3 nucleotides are TGTGCCAGCAGCCAAGAGACAGAGAACACTGAAGCTTTCTTT. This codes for CASSQETENTEAFF.

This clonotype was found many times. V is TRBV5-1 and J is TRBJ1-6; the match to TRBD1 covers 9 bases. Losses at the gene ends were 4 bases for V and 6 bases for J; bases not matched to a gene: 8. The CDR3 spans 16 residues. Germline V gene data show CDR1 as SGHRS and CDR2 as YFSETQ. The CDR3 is CASSPDRGDGNSPLHF. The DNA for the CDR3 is TGCGCCAGCAGCCCGGACAGGGGTGACGGTAATTCACCCCTCCACTTT.

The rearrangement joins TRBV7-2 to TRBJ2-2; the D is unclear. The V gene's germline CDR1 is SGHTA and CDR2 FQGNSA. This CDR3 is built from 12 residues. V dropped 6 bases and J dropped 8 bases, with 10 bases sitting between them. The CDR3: CASRTGQGELFF. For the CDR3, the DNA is TGTGCCAGCAGAACGGGCCAGGGGGAGCTGTTTTTT. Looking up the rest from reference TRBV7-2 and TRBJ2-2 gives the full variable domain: GAGVSQSPSNKVTEKGKDVELRCDPISGHTALYWYRQSLGQGLEFLIYFQGNSAPDKSGLPSDRFSAERTGGSVSTLTIQRTQQEDSAVYLCASRTGQGELFFGEGSRLTVL.

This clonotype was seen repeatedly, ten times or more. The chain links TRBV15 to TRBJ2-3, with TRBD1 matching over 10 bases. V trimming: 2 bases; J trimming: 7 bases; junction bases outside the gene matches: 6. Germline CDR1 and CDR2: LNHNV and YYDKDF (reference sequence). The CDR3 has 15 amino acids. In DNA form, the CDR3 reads TGTGCCACCAGCAGACCCGGGACAGGGGCAAATACGCAGTATTTT. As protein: CATSRPGTGANTQYF.

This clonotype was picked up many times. Written as DNA, the CDR3 is TGTGCCAGCAGCTCCCGACCGGTTGGGGACAGGGCCTACGAGCAGTACTTC. Translated, it gives CASSSRPVGDRAYEQYF. The V gene is TRBV7-9, the J gene TRBJ2-7, with 9 bases matching TRBD1. CDR3 length: 17 amino acids. V lost 4 bases to trimming and J lost 2 bases; unmatched junction nucleotides: 12. Looked up from germline, CDR1 is SEHNR and CDR2 is FQNEAQ (reference sequence).

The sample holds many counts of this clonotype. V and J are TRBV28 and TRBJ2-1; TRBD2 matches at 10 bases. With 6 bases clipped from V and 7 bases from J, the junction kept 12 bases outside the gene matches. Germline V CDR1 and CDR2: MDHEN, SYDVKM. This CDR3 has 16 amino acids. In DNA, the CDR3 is TGTGCCAGCAGCCCCAGCCCAGCGGGAGGGTGGAATGAGCAGTTCTTC. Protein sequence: CASSPSPAGGWNEQFF.

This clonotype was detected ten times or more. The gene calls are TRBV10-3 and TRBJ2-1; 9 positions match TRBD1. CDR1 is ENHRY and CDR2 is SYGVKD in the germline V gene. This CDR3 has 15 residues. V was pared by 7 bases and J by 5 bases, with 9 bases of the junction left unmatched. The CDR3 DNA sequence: TGTGCCATCACCTCGGGAGACAGGGGGGACAATGAGCAGTTCTTC. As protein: CAITSGDRGDNEQFF.

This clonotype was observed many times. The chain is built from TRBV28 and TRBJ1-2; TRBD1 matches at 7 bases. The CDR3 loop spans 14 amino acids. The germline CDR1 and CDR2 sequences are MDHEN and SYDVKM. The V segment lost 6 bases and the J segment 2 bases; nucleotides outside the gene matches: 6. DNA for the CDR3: TGTGCCAGCAGAGGGACAGTACAGAACTATGGCTACACCTTC. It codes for CASRGTVQNYGYTF.

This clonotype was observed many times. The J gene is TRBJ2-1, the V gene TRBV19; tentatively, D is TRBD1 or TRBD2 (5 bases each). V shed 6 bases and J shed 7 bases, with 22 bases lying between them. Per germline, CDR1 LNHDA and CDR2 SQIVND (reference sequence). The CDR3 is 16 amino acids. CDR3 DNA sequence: TGTGCCAGTAGGGCCCCCGGGACCGGGCTAAGGAATGAGCAGTTCTTC. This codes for CASRAPGTGLRNEQFF.

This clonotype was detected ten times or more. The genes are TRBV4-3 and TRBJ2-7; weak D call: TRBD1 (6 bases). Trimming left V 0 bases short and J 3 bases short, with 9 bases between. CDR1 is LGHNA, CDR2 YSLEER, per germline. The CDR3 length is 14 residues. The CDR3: CASSQDQGFYEQYF. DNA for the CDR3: TGCGCCAGCAGCCAAGATCAGGGGTTCTACGAGCAGTACTTC.

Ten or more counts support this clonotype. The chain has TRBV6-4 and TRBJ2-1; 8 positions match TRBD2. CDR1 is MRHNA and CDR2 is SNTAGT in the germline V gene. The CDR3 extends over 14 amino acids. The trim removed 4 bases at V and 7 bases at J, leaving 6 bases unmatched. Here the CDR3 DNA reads TGTGCCAGCAGTGCGAGGACGGGAGGGAATGAGCAGTTCTTC. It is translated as CASSARTGGNEQFF.